A single sample is the source of the 5 T cell receptor beta chains below, sequenced in a study of neurological immune-mediated disorders. TCRdb re-analysed the 5' RACE reads in MiXCR, keeping a single row per CDR3 protein. The table includes approximately 48,000 distinct CDR3 sequences, 9.5% to 15% detected once. The time point is: longitudinal time-point 3. The sequenced sample consisted of PBMCs. These receptors were obtained from a male donor with HTLV-1-associated myelopathy (HAM/TSP).

This clonotype was counted at least ten times. The rearrangement links TRBV20-1 to TRBJ2-7; D not certain. This CDR3 has 10 residues. V was clipped by 3 bases and J by 5 bases, with 5 bases between them. Germline V gene lookup returns CDR1 DFQATT and CDR2 SNEGSKA (reference sequence). The CDR3 region has the DNA TGCAGTGCTAGGAGCCACGAGCAGTACTTC. It specifies CSARSHEQYF.

At least ten counts were recorded for this clonotype. The chain joins TRBV6-5 to TRBJ1-1, with unresolved D. The germline V and J ends were trimmed by 5 bases and 4 bases, with 14 bases remaining between them. CDR3 size: 14 residues. Germline V gene lookup returns CDR1 MNHEY and CDR2 SVGAGI. Here the CDR3 reads CASSGVGGVTEAFF. The CDR3, as DNA: TGTGCCAGCAGTGGGGTGGGCGGGGTCACTGAAGCTTTCTTT.

In this sample, this clonotype turned up many times. The chain employs TRBV7-6 and TRBJ2-7; TRBD1 aligns across 9 bases. Per the germline V gene, CDR1 is SGHVS and CDR2 is FNYEAQ. The length of the CDR3 is 14 residues. With V trimmed by 4 bases and J by 3 bases, 4 bases remained unmatched. The chain's CDR3 is CASSSQGASYEQYF. DNA of the CDR3: TGTGCCAGCAGCTCACAGGGGGCAAGCTACGAGCAGTACTTC.

This clonotype was recorded many times. The chain is built from TRBV20-1 and TRBJ2-7; D gene ambiguous. V was clipped by 3 bases and J by 2 bases, with 5 bases between them. Germline CDR1 DFQATT, CDR2 SNEGSKA (reference sequence). This CDR3 comprises 11 residues. CDR3 region: CSARETYEQYF. DNA of the CDR3: TGCAGTGCTAGGGAAACCTACGAGCAGTACTTC.

This clonotype came up many times. The chain employs TRBV14 and TRBJ1-6; no firm D call. The CDR3 covers 13 residues. V was pared by 0 bases and J by 8 bases, with 5 bases between. Germline assignment: CDR1 SGHDN and CDR2 FVKESK. CDR3 bases: TGTGCCAGCAGCCAAGATCTCCATTCACCCCTCCACTTT. Translated, it gives CASSQDLHSPLHF.